This T cell receptor (beta chain) was recorded in a study of blood T cell repertoires in COVID-19. The CDR3 length is 12 residues. Between the trimmed V and J ends, which lost 5 bases and 6 bases, there was a span of 8 bases. CDR1 SGHTA and CDR2 FQGNSA come from the germline V gene. Per the authors' pipeline: Researchers report that nucleated cell counts were estimated from reference gene primer amplification. Assay used: immunoSEQ multiplex PCR; TCRdb lists only in-frame clones, some missing. V and J calls and clone size are those listed in that table; D and trimming were worked out from the DNA. The sample includes about 230,000 clones, around 83% of them seen just once.

The chain couples TRBV7-2 to TRBJ2-1, with D uncertain. This sequence originates from a woman aged 50 to 60 with acute or convalescent COVID-19. Input material: peripheral blood. In DNA form, the CDR3 reads TGTGCCAGCAGCGCAGTACGCAATGAGCAGTTCTTC. Protein sequence: CASSAVRNEQFF.